This note documents a single TCR beta chain sequence. Random-hexamer reverse transcription was applied to 0.5 to 1 ug RNA. The TCR beta CDR3 was amplified by immunoSEQ multiplex PCR across 54 Vbeta, 13 Jbeta. TCRdb called the immunoSEQ multiplex PCR reads again in MiXCR, with one record for every CDR3 protein. The sample has around 300,000 distinct CDR3 sequences, 92% seen once; the top ten hold 0.065%. This sample is drawn from a study of CD8 T cells in Susac syndrome. Germline V lookup: CDR1 SGHTA, CDR2 FQGNSA. V was pared by 4 bases and J by 0 bases, with 15 bases between. CDR3 length: 16 amino acids. TEMRA cells were FACS-enriched and CD8+ and CD4+ T cells negatively isolated.

The specimen was CD4+ T cells from PBMCs. V usage is TRBV7-2 and J usage is TRBJ1-2; D is undetermined. The TCR comes from a human donor with multiple sclerosis. This CDR3 is CASSWPDAGANYGYTF. The CDR3, as DNA: TGTGCCAGCAGCTGGCCCGACGCAGGAGCTAACTATGGCTACACCTTC. The full variable domain, its missing parts supplied by reference TRBV7-2 and TRBJ1-2, is GAGVSQSPSNKVTEKGKDVELRCDPISGHTALYWYRQSLGQGLEFLIYFQGNSAPDKSGLPSDRFSAERTGGSVSTLTIQRTQQEDSAVYLCASSWPDAGANYGYTFGSGTRLTVV.